These T cell receptor beta chains were read from a single sample in a study of response to subunit inactivated influenza vaccine. TCRdb re-derived calls from the RT-PCR reads in MiXCR, one entry per CDR3 protein. The data show over 150,000 distinct CDR3 sequences, roughly a tenth seen once. The sequencing here drew on CD8+ T cells sorted from PBMCs, taken roughly 24 months after vaccination. The receptor source for this set is a man in his fifties or sixties who received an inactivated influenza vaccine. The CDR3 runs from the conserved cysteine through the conserved F or W. Fields, in order: V gene, clone size, D gene, J gene, CDR3 DNA, CDR3 protein. D genes are given only for firm matches. Clone size is shown for a subset of rows, as once, few, many or a class of expanded clone.

V gene: TRBV7-3; clone size: -; D gene: -; J gene: TRBJ2-3; CDR3 DNA: TGTGCCAGCAGCTTAACGGGGGGAGGCCTCACAGATACGCAGTATTTT; CDR3 protein: CASSLTGGGLTDTQYF
V gene: TRBV12-3/TRBV12-4; clone size: many; D gene: -; J gene: TRBJ2-7; CDR3 DNA: TGTGCCAGCAGTCTCACGTGGCCTCGACTGGAGCAGTACTTC; CDR3 protein: CASSLTWPRLEQYF
V gene: TRBV7-8; clone size: many; D gene: -; J gene: TRBJ2-1; CDR3 DNA: TGTGCCAGCAGCTTAGGGACTAATGAGCAGTTCTTC; CDR3 protein: CASSLGTNEQFF
V gene: TRBV6-2/TRBV6-3; clone size: once; D gene: -; J gene: TRBJ2-1; CDR3 DNA: TGCGCCAGCAGTCCCGGGACTGCGATCCATGCCAATGAGCAGTTCTTC; CDR3 protein: CASSPGTAIHANEQFF
V gene: TRBV20-1; clone size: -; D gene: TRBD1; J gene: TRBJ2-7; CDR3 DNA: TGCAGTGCTGAGCCGGGACAGGGGACCTACGAGCAGTACTTC; CDR3 protein: CSAEPGQGTYEQYF
V gene: TRBV7-6; clone size: few; D gene: -; J gene: TRBJ2-1; CDR3 DNA: TGTGCCAGCAGCTTAACCCCCTCGAGAGGGGAGCAGTTCTTC; CDR3 protein: CASSLTPSRGEQFF
V gene: TRBV4-3; clone size: few; D gene: TRBD1; J gene: TRBJ2-7; CDR3 DNA: TGCGCCAGCAGCCAAGAAACGGGACAGGGCTACGAGCAGTACTTC; CDR3 protein: CASSQETGQGYEQYF
V gene: TRBV6-2/TRBV6-3; clone size: -; D gene: -; J gene: TRBJ2-6; CDR3 DNA: TGTGCCAGCAGTACGCTTGTGTGGTACGGGGCCAACGTCCTGACTTTC; CDR3 protein: CASSTLVWYGANVLTF
V gene: TRBV29-1; clone size: many; D gene: TRBD1; J gene: TRBJ2-1; CDR3 DNA: TGCAGCGTTGAGGGACAGGGGGTTCTTTATGAGCAGTTCTTC; CDR3 protein: CSVEGQGVLYEQFF
V gene: TRBV10-3; clone size: -; D gene: -; J gene: TRBJ1-2; CDR3 DNA: TGTGCCATCAGGGAAGGTCCGCCCTATGGCTACACCTTC; CDR3 protein: CAIREGPPYGYTF
V gene: TRBV29-1; clone size: few; D gene: -; J gene: TRBJ1-2; CDR3 DNA: TGCAGCGTTCCCATCAGGGCTGGCTACACCTTC; CDR3 protein: CSVPIRAGYTF
V gene: TRBV3-1; clone size: -; D gene: TRBD1; J gene: TRBJ1-2; CDR3 DNA: TGTGCCAGCCTCGGACAGGGGGCGCGAGATGGTGACTATGGCTACACCTTC; CDR3 protein: CASLGQGARDGDYGYTF
V gene: TRBV2; clone size: few; D gene: -; J gene: TRBJ2-1; CDR3 DNA: TGTGCCAGCAGTGGAGACCGCAATGAGCAGTTCTTC; CDR3 protein: CASSGDRNEQFF
V gene: TRBV5-6; clone size: -; D gene: -; J gene: TRBJ1-2; CDR3 DNA: TGTGCCAGCAGCGATGGGCCAGAACAGAGAAGGAACTATGGCTACACCTTC; CDR3 protein: CASSDGPEQRRNYGYTF
V gene: TRBV12-3/TRBV12-4; clone size: few; D gene: -; J gene: TRBJ2-1; CDR3 DNA: TGTGCCAGCAGTTTACCCACCTACAATGAGCAGTTCTTC; CDR3 protein: CASSLPTYNEQFF
V gene: TRBV9; clone size: -; D gene: -; J gene: TRBJ2-2; CDR3 DNA: TGTGCCAGCAGCCCCGTAGGGGGACTCGGAGGGGAGCTGTTTTTT; CDR3 protein: CASSPVGGLGGELFF
V gene: TRBV3-1; clone size: -; D gene: -; J gene: TRBJ1-1; CDR3 DNA: TGTGCCAGCAGCCAGGAGGGAGGGTCCACTGAAGCTTTCTTT; CDR3 protein: CASSQEGGSTEAFF
V gene: TRBV28; clone size: -; D gene: -; J gene: TRBJ2-7; CDR3 DNA: TGTGCCAGCAGCACAGGCTCCGGCGAGCAGTACTTC; CDR3 protein: CASSTGSGEQYF
V gene: TRBV7-9; clone size: -; D gene: -; J gene: TRBJ1-1; CDR3 DNA: TGTGCCAGCAGCTTCGGGGGCATGAACACTGAAGCTTTCTTT; CDR3 protein: CASSFGGMNTEAFF
V gene: TRBV5-6; clone size: many; D gene: TRBD1; J gene: TRBJ2-7; CDR3 DNA: TGTGCCAGCAGCTTGGGGACAGGGGGATTCTACGAGCAGTACTTC; CDR3 protein: CASSLGTGGFYEQYF
V gene: TRBV28; clone size: few; D gene: -; J gene: TRBJ1-5; CDR3 DNA: TGTGCCAGCACCCTAGGAGGGGAAAATCAGCCCCAGCATTTT; CDR3 protein: CASTLGGENQPQHF
V gene: TRBV4-3; clone size: -; D gene: TRBD2; J gene: TRBJ2-7; CDR3 DNA: TGCGCCAGCAGCCAAGGGTCTAGCGGATCCTACGAGCAGTACTTC; CDR3 protein: CASSQGSSGSYEQYF
V gene: TRBV10-3; clone size: many; D gene: -; J gene: TRBJ2-7; CDR3 DNA: TGTGCCATCAGTGAGTCGTGGCGCGAGCAGTACTTC; CDR3 protein: CAISESWREQYF
V gene: TRBV20-1; clone size: -; D gene: -; J gene: TRBJ2-5; CDR3 DNA: TGCAGTGCTTGGGGGGATTCGGAGACCCAGTACTTC; CDR3 protein: CSAWGDSETQYF
V gene: TRBV5-6; clone size: few; D gene: TRBD1; J gene: TRBJ2-6; CDR3 DNA: TGTGCCAGCAGCTCCCAGGGGGCTGGGGCCAACGTCCTGACTTTC; CDR3 protein: CASSSQGAGANVLTF
V gene: TRBV4-1; clone size: many; D gene: -; J gene: TRBJ2-7; CDR3 DNA: TGCGCCAGCAGCCAAGGTCAGGGCACCTACGAGCAGTACTTC; CDR3 protein: CASSQGQGTYEQYF
V gene: TRBV20-1; clone size: few; D gene: -; J gene: TRBJ1-4; CDR3 DNA: TGCAGTGCTAGAGATTACGAGCGGGAGGCCGGGACCGGCTTGTTTTTT; CDR3 protein: CSARDYEREAGTGLFF
V gene: TRBV5-1; clone size: few; D gene: -; J gene: TRBJ2-1; CDR3 DNA: TGCGCCAGCAGCCTCCGTTCGACTAGTGTCAATGAGCAGTTCTTC; CDR3 protein: CASSLRSTSVNEQFF
V gene: TRBV29-1; clone size: medium-sized; D gene: -; J gene: TRBJ2-1; CDR3 DNA: TGCAGCCTAGATAACTCCTACAATGAGCAGTTCTTC; CDR3 protein: CSLDNSYNEQFF
V gene: TRBV4-3; clone size: -; D gene: -; J gene: TRBJ1-2; CDR3 DNA: TGCGCCAGCAGCCAACTCCTTTCCTATGGCTACACCTTC; CDR3 protein: CASSQLLSYGYTF
V gene: TRBV7-6; clone size: few; D gene: TRBD1; J gene: TRBJ2-7; CDR3 DNA: TGTGCCAGCAGCGTGGGACAGAGACCCTACGAGCAGTACTTC; CDR3 protein: CASSVGQRPYEQYF
V gene: TRBV4-3; clone size: -; D gene: TRBD2; J gene: TRBJ2-1; CDR3 DNA: TGCGCCAGCAGCCGTAAAAGTCGGGAGGCTCATCACAATGAGCAGTTCTTC; CDR3 protein: CASSRKSREAHHNEQFF
V gene: TRBV24-1; clone size: few; D gene: -; J gene: TRBJ1-1; CDR3 DNA: TGTGCCACCTCCCGGACGAGTGAGAACACTGAAGCTTTCTTT; CDR3 protein: CATSRTSENTEAFF
V gene: TRBV30; clone size: many; D gene: -; J gene: TRBJ2-7; CDR3 DNA: TGTGCCTGGATGGCAACCCCCTACGAGCAGTACTTC; CDR3 protein: CAWMATPYEQYF
V gene: TRBV4-3; clone size: many; D gene: -; J gene: TRBJ1-1; CDR3 DNA: TGCGCCAGCAGCCAGCAACAGGGTAGGGCTGAAGCTTTCTTT; CDR3 protein: CASSQQQGRAEAFF
V gene: TRBV10-3; clone size: -; D gene: -; J gene: TRBJ1-2; CDR3 DNA: TGTGCCATCAGGGATGTGGGGGACTATGGCTACACCTTC; CDR3 protein: CAIRDVGDYGYTF
V gene: TRBV7-9; clone size: few; D gene: TRBD2; J gene: TRBJ2-7; CDR3 DNA: TGTGCCAGCAGCTTTGCGAGGTCTAGCGGGACTCTGTACGAGCAGTACTTC; CDR3 protein: CASSFARSSGTLYEQYF
V gene: TRBV13; clone size: few; D gene: -; J gene: TRBJ2-3; CDR3 DNA: TGTGCCAGCACCCATCTAGGGAGGGACAGTCCGTCCACAGATACGCAGTATTTT; CDR3 protein: CASTHLGRDSPSTDTQYF
V gene: TRBV9; clone size: -; D gene: -; J gene: TRBJ1-5; CDR3 DNA: TGTGCCAGCAGCGTAGTGGGGGGGGGCAATCAGCCCCAGCATTTT; CDR3 protein: CASSVVGGGNQPQHF
V gene: TRBV11-2; clone size: -; D gene: -; J gene: TRBJ2-1; CDR3 DNA: TGTGCCAGCAGCACGAGAGGGCTTAGGAGCTCCTACAATGAGCAGTTCTTC; CDR3 protein: CASSTRGLRSSYNEQFF
V gene: TRBV5-1; clone size: few; D gene: TRBD1; J gene: TRBJ1-5; CDR3 DNA: TGCGCCAGCATACCGGGGGGACAGGGACCTTATAGCAATCAGCCCCAGCATTTT; CDR3 protein: CASIPGGQGPYSNQPQHF
V gene: TRBV5-4; clone size: once; D gene: -; J gene: TRBJ2-7; CDR3 DNA: TGTGCCAGCAGCCCGCAGAGCTCCTACGAGCAGTACTTC; CDR3 protein: CASSPQSSYEQYF